Listed below are T cell receptor beta chains from one sample, sequenced in a study of cytomegalovirus exposure and HLA in healthy donors. The table came from immunoSEQ multiplex PCR; TCRdb's copy has only in-frame clones and leaves some out. The data contain more than 85,000 clones, around 89% of them singletons. The material sequenced was PBMCs. All receptors derive from a woman in her twenties or thirties in good health and CMV-seropositive. The CDR3 runs from the conserved cysteine through the conserved F or W. The D gene is left open where the match is weak. Clone size is shown for a subset of rows, as once, few, many or a class of expanded clone.

TRBD2,TRBV5-1,NA,TRBJ2-2,CASSLIAGGAGELFF,TGCGCCAGCAGCTTGATCGCGGGAGGGGCCGGGGAGCTGTTTTTT
TRBD2,TRBV7-9,NA,TRBJ2-2,CASSKRLAGNTGELFF,TGTGCCAGCAGCAAACGACTAGCGGGGAACACCGGGGAGCTGTTTTTT
TRBD2,TRBV11-2,NA,TRBJ2-1,CASSELAGGTNEQFF,TGTGCCAGCAGCGAACTAGCGGGAGGGACCAATGAGCAGTTCTTC
NA,TRBV5-1,NA,TRBJ2-3,CASSSGLTDTQYF,TGCGCCAGCAGCTCCGGACTCACAGATACGCAGTATTTT
TRBD1,TRBV5-6,NA,TRBJ2-5,CASSLEGTGYETQYF,TGTGCCAGCAGCTTGGAGGGGACAGGGTACGAGACCCAGTACTTC
NA,TRBV5-1,NA,TRBJ1-1,CASSFQIGDTEAFF,TGCGCCAGCAGCTTTCAGATAGGGGACACTGAAGCTTTCTTT
NA,TRBV19,NA,TRBJ1-1,CASSMRKMTGTEAFF,TGTGCCAGTAGTATGCGCAAGATGACGGGCACTGAAGCTTTCTTT
TRBD2,TRBV10-1,once,TRBJ2-7,CARQTSCEQYF,TGCGCCAGGCAGACTAGCTGCGAGCAGTACTTC
TRBD1,TRBV5-1,NA,TRBJ1-1,CASNLRQGDTEAFF,TGCGCCAGCAACCTTCGACAGGGCGACACTGAAGCTTTCTTT
TRBD1,TRBV5-1,NA,TRBJ1-2,CASSFSPGQRFYGYTF,TGCGCCAGCAGCTTCTCTCCGGGACAGAGATTTTATGGCTACACCTTC
NA,TRBV21-1,NA,TRBJ1-5,CASSKEGVANQPQHF,TGTGCCAGCAGCAAAGAGGGGGTGGCAAACCAGCCCCAGCATTTT
TRBD2,TRBV7-2,NA,TRBJ2-1,CATGGSSYNEQFF,TGTGCCACCGGGGGGAGCTCCTACAATGAGCAGTTCTTC
NA,TRBV2,NA,TRBJ2-7,CASSLEGVGEQYF,TGTGCCAGCAGCCTCGAAGGGGTAGGAGAGCAGTACTTC
NA,TRBV6-5,NA,TRBJ2-2,CASSLRDYNTGELFF,TGTGCCAGCAGTCTCAGGGATTACAACACCGGGGAGCTGTTTTTT
NA,TRBV28,NA,TRBJ2-5,CASSETGETQYF,TGTGCCAGCTCTGAGACAGGAGAGACCCAGTACTTC
TRBD1,TRBV19,few,TRBJ2-2,CASSILTGAGELFF,TGTGCCAGTAGTATACTTACAGGGGCCGGGGAGCTGTTTTTT